This T cell receptor gamma chain was sequenced during a study of gamma-delta chains in newborns, infants, children. At the level of the study: Innate gammadelta T cells reportedly expand polyclonally right after birth, driven by microbial exposure, per the title.

As concerns this clone: An end of the junction does not agree with germline; a read error may underlie this.

With CATT, TCRdb re-called clones from the reads. This sample has about 930 gamma-chain clones, with approximately 59% found just once. Per the germline V gene, CDR1 is GITISATS and CDR2 is ISYDGTV (reference sequence). CDR3 size: 13 residues. This receptor was obtained from a child who was a newborn, infant or young child, either healthy, febrile or measles-vaccinated (not recorded which). J is TRGJP and V is TRGV9. TCRdb supplies no J gene; here it was assigned by aligning the nucleotide sequence to germline. The material sequenced was blood. This chain's CDR3 is CALQELGKKTKVF. The CDR3 region has the DNA TGTGCCTTGCAAGAGTTGGGCAAAAAAACCAAGGTATTT.